This T cell receptor beta chain is from a study of blood T cell repertoires in COVID-19. In the study overall: T cells, B-cell-depleted T cells, or PBMCs provided the cDNA or gDNA that served as material.

TCRdb keeps only in-frame clones here, not all; method: immunoSEQ multiplex PCR. Among roughly 280,000 clones listed, about 88% were seen once. This CDR3 has 15 residues. Trimming cost V 5 bases and J 2 bases, with 12 bases left between them. CDR1 and CDR2 (germline): MDHEN, SYDVKM. Material for sequencing was peripheral blood. The TCR sequence derives from a man in his late teens or twenties with active or convalescent COVID-19. This chain connects TRBV28 to TRBJ2-2; weak D call: TRBD1 (5 bases). The CDR3 coding sequence is TGTGCCAGCAGTAGAGGCGACAGCAACACCGGGGAGCTGTTTTTT. Translated: CASSRGDSNTGELFF.